This passage covers 24 T cell receptor beta chains from one sample sequenced in a study of CD8+CD57+ T cells in acquired aplastic anemia. TCR beta VDJ and CDR3 profiling used genomic DNA as template. TCRdb independently ran MiXCR on the reads; one entry per CDR3 protein. The data show just over 400,000 distinct CDR3 sequences, 65% to 80% seen once. Sequencing was done on a sample of sorted CD4+, CD8+, or CD8+CD57+ T cells (not recorded which) from PBMCs. The receptors were sampled from a human donor in good health, serving as a control.

In its sample, this clonotype was seen many times. The chain has TRBV6-1 and TRBJ1-1; 9 positions agree with TRBD1. The CDR3 is 12 residues long. Trimming cost V 3 bases and J 11 bases; bases outside gene matches: 4. CDR1 is MNHNS and CDR2 is SASEGT in the germline V gene. The CDR3 coding sequence is TGTGCCAGCAGTGACTACAGGGGGCTCGCTTTCTTT. This gives the protein CASSDYRGLAFF.

This chain connects TRBV5-1 to TRBJ2-6, with TRBD2 matching over 11 bases. The V and J ends lost 0 bases and 4 bases, in that order; junction bases with no gene match: 0. Per germline, CDR1 SGHRS and CDR2 YFSETQ. This CDR3 comprises 16 residues. CDR3: CASSLGTSGGANVLTF. CDR3 bases: TGCGCCAGCAGCTTGGGGACTAGCGGGGGGGCCAACGTCCTGACTTTC.

This clonotype was recorded a few times. This chain links TRBV10-1 with TRBJ1-6; D not resolved. Germline-derived CDR1 and CDR2 are WNHNN and SYGVQD (reference sequence). This CDR3 region has 13 residues. V was clipped by 5 bases and J by 5 bases, with 7 bases between them. The CDR3 is CASSSVDNSPLHF. DNA of the CDR3: TGCGCCAGCAGTTCCGTGGATAATTCACCCCTCCACTTT.

This clonotype was found many times. V usage is TRBV20-1 and J usage is TRBJ1-5; possibly TRBD1 for D (5 bases). CDR3 length: 13 amino acids. CDR1 and CDR2 (germline): DFQATT, SNEGSKA (reference sequence). V lost 3 bases, J lost 4 bases, and 10 bases lay in between. The CDR3 sequence: CSARGDPNQPQHF. CDR3 nucleotide sequence: TGCAGTGCTAGGGGGGACCCAAATCAGCCCCAGCATTTT.

The chain carries TRBV19 and TRBJ2-1; 11 bases are shared with TRBD1. Germline V gene data show CDR1 as LNHDA and CDR2 as SQIVND (reference sequence). J gave up 6 bases and V 2 bases, and 3 bases lay outside the gene matches. This CDR3 region has 15 residues. CDR3 sequence: CASSIRGTGGNEQFF. The CDR3 nucleotides read TGTGCCAGTAGTATAAGGGGGACAGGGGGCAATGAGCAGTTCTTC. The full variable domain, in which reference TRBV19 and TRBJ2-1 provide the parts outside the CDR3, is DGGITQSPKYLFRKEGQNVTLSCEQNLNHDAMYWYRQDPGQGLRLIYYSQIVNDFQKGDIAEGYSVSREKKESFPLTVTSAQKNPTAFYLCASSIRGTGGNEQFFGPGTRLTVL.

As concerns this clonotype: Given the absence of the conserved phenylalanine or tryptophan at the CDR3 end, a read error is likely. No DNA is shown, since the ends of the CDR3 on it are uncertain; the CDR3 is the one TCRdb lists. The gene calls are TRBV7-8 and TRBJ1-1. The CDR3 adds up to 13 amino acids, both ends counted. CDR1 SGHVS and CDR2 FQNEAQ come from the germline V gene. CDR3 sequence: CASSLVGPSGTGE.

The sample holds one count of this clonotype. The V call is TRBV7-2, the J call TRBJ1-1, with 9 bases aligning to TRBD1. Losses at the gene ends were 0 bases for V and 4 bases for J; bases not matched to a gene: 6. Germline assignment: CDR1 SGHTA and CDR2 FQGNSA. This CDR3 is 16 amino acids long. CDR3 nucleotide sequence: TGTGCCAGCAGCTTAGCGGGACAGGGTAGGGTCACTGAAGCTTTCTTT. As protein: CASSLAGQGRVTEAFF.

This clonotype was detected many times. V is TRBV20-1 and J is TRBJ2-5; D gene unclear. Trimming took off 0 bases at V and 7 bases at J, with 12 bases between the two ends. This CDR3 has 13 residues. CDR1 is DFQATT, CDR2 SNEGSKA, per germline (reference sequence). The CDR3 reads CSARDRPMGTQYF. The DNA for the CDR3 is TGCAGTGCTAGAGATCGTCCAATGGGGACCCAGTACTTC.

CDR3 in DNA: TGTGCCAGCAGCGCGACGGGACCGGTTAATTCACCCCTCCACTTT. This gives the protein CASSATGPVNSPLHF. This chain connects TRBV2 to TRBJ1-6; maybe TRBD1 (5 bases). The CDR3 contains 15 residues. The V and J ends lost 6 bases and 6 bases respectively, with 15 bases between them. Germline V gene sequence: CDR1 SNHLY, CDR2 FYNNEI.

As concerns this clonotype: Lacking the conserved final phenylalanine or tryptophan, this CDR3 likely reflects a read error. No DNA is shown, since the ends of the CDR3 on it are uncertain; the CDR3 is the one TCRdb lists. V is TRBV7-8 and J is TRBJ1-1; the table's D call of TRBD1 was not tested on the DNA. Germline V CDR1 and CDR2: SGHVS, FQNEAQ. The CDR3 is 11 residues long, counting both termini. This chain's CDR3 is CASSLAWGGGT.

This clonotype was detected many times. This chain connects TRBV12-5 to TRBJ2-2, with no clear D. CDR1 is LGHNT, CDR2 FRNRAP, per germline. The CDR3 spans 12 residues. Between the trimmed V and J ends, which lost 4 bases and 4 bases, there was a span of 4 bases. The chain's CDR3 is CASGWSTGELFF. The CDR3 coding sequence is TGTGCTAGTGGTTGGTCCACCGGGGAGCTGTTTTTT.

V is TRBV7-2 and J is TRBJ1-4, with 7 bases lining up with TRBD1. Germline CDR1 and CDR2: SGHTA and FQGNSA. This CDR3 spans 15 amino acids. Germline trimming cut 0 bases from V and 6 bases from J; bases unmatched to any gene: 4. CDR3 nucleotides: TGTGCCAGCAGCTTAGCCGGGACAGATTATGAAAAACTGTTTTTT. Its translation is CASSLAGTDYEKLFF.

This clonotype was picked up many times. This sequence joins TRBV19 and TRBJ1-5, with 8 bases identical to TRBD1. From germline, CDR1 is LNHDA and CDR2 SQIVND (reference sequence). J lost 2 bases, V lost 5 bases, and 2 bases had no gene match. This CDR3 contains 14 residues. The CDR3 DNA reads as TGTGCCAGTAGTTCAGGGGGCCGCAATCAGCCCCAGCATTTT. Protein sequence: CASSSGGRNQPQHF. Supplemented by reference TRBV19 and TRBJ1-5, the full variable domain reads DGGITQSPKYLFRKEGQNVTLSCEQNLNHDAMYWYRQDPGQGLRLIYYSQIVNDFQKGDIAEGYSVSREKKESFPLTVTSAQKNPTAFYLCASSSGGRNQPQHFGDGTRLSIL.

The V and J genes are TRBV7-9 and TRBJ2-7; TRBD2 might be the D (6 bases). Germline assignment: CDR1 SEHNR and CDR2 FQNEAQ (reference sequence). V lost 4 bases to trimming and J lost 4 bases, with 17 bases between them. The CDR3 extends over 15 amino acids. CDR3 nucleotides: TGTGCCAGCAGCTCATGGACGGGGGTCTCTTACGAGCAGTACTTC. This encodes CASSSWTGVSYEQYF.

This chain connects TRBV7-9 to TRBJ2-1; D is ambiguous. CDR1 SEHNR and CDR2 FQNEAQ come from the germline V gene (reference sequence). The CDR3 sequence is 15 residues long. Trimming removed 1 base at V and 0 bases at J, with 7 bases between. CDR3 in DNA: TGTGCCAGCAGCTTAGTGGATAGCTCCTACAATGAGCAGTTCTTC. Protein: CASSLVDSSYNEQFF.

This clonotype was observed many times. The chain employs TRBV7-2 and TRBJ2-5; 7 bases line up with TRBD2. The CDR3 covers 14 residues. V was clipped by 5 bases and J by 4 bases; unmatched bases: 7. The germline V gene encodes CDR1 SGHTA and CDR2 FQGNSA. As DNA, the CDR3 is TGTGCCAGCAGCCAGACGGGGGGAAGAGAGACCCAGTACTTC. It yields the protein CASSQTGGRETQYF.

This clonotype was found many times. The gene calls are TRBV3-1 and TRBJ2-7; possible D gene TRBD2, 5 bases. Per germline, CDR1 LGHDT and CDR2 YNNKEL (reference sequence). Trimming pared 1 base from V and 4 bases from J, leaving 5 bases between. The CDR3 sequence is 12 residues long. The CDR3 coding sequence is TGTGCCAGCAGCCAAGCGGGGTACGAGCAGTACTTC. Encoded protein: CASSQAGYEQYF.

A few counts support this clonotype. The CDR3 reads CSARDRADEAFF. Here the CDR3 DNA reads TGCAGTGCTAGAGATCGAGCAGACGAAGCTTTCTTT. This chain links TRBV20-1 with TRBJ1-1; the D is unclear. Germline V gene sequence: CDR1 DFQATT, CDR2 SNEGSKA (reference sequence). The CDR3 consists of 12 residues. V lost 0 bases and J lost 8, with 10 bases in between.

The V call is TRBV20-1, the J call TRBJ1-1; D uncertain. The CDR3 runs to 8 residues. Germline loops: CDR1 DFQATT, CDR2 SNEGSKA (reference sequence). V was clipped by 5 bases and J by 8 bases, with 3 bases between them. CDR3 nucleotide sequence: TGCAGTGCTTCCGAAGCTTTCTTT. This gives the protein CSASEAFF.

This clonotype was recorded many times. The chain links TRBV5-8 to TRBJ1-2, with 11 bases aligning to TRBD1. J lost 12 bases, V lost 4 bases, and 14 bases had no gene match. This CDR3 is 15 amino acids long. Per germline, CDR1 SGHTS and CDR2 YDEGEE. DNA for the CDR3: TGTGCCAGCAGCCCCCGGACAGGGGGCCACGAACGAGACACCTTC. It specifies CASSPRTGGHERDTF.

The CDR3 nucleotides read TGTGCCAGTAGCCTGACCCGGGCTAGCGGGAGCACAGATACGCAGTATTTT. Its translation is CASSLTRASGSTDTQYF. The chain combines TRBV6-6 with TRBJ2-3, with 8 nucleotides matching TRBD2. CDR1 MNHNY and CDR2 SVGAGI come from the germline V gene (reference sequence). V was clipped by 9 bases and J by 0 bases; unmatched bases: 14. The CDR3 is made up of 17 amino acids.

As regards this clonotype: A much larger clone is a single base away; this may be a read error. The gene calls are TRBV12-3 or TRBV12-4 and TRBJ1-2; TRBD1 is a possible D gene (5 bases). This CDR3 is 15 amino acids long. V was cut by 2 bases and J by 8 bases, with 18 bases left in between. CDR3 nucleotides: TGTGCCAGCAGTTTATCTGACAGTTCTCGGATGGGCTACACCTTC. It translates to CASSLSDSSRMGYTF.

The chain has TRBV7-9 and TRBJ2-2; D is possibly TRBD1 (5 bases). Germline loops: CDR1 SEHNR, CDR2 FQNEAQ (reference sequence). This CDR3 contains 16 residues. V was clipped by 5 bases and J by 12 bases, with 25 bases between them. This CDR3 reads CASSVGHRQNTAQLFF. The CDR3 DNA reads as TGTGCCAGCAGCGTTGGACACCGTCAGAATACCGCCCAGCTGTTTTTT.

Only a few counts were recorded for this clonotype. V is TRBV2 and J is TRBJ2-1; 13 bases are a match to TRBD2. Germline loops: CDR1 SNHLY, CDR2 FYNNEI. The CDR3 has 16 amino acids. Trimming at V came to 4 bases and at J to 6 bases, leaving 6 bases not matched to a gene. CDR3 in amino acids: CASSGQGLAGLNEQFF. The CDR3 DNA is TGTGCCAGCAGTGGCCAGGGACTAGCGGGGCTCAATGAGCAGTTCTTC. Full variable domain (rest looked up from reference TRBV2 and TRBJ2-1): EPEVTQTPSHQVTQMGQEVILRCVPISNHLYFYWYRQILGQKVEFLVSFYNNEISEKSEIFDDQFSVERPDGSNFTLKIRSTKLEDSAMYFCASSGQGLAGLNEQFFGPGTRLTVL.